The rows below give T cell receptor beta chains drawn from one sample of a study of CD4 T cells in relation to SARS-CoV-2 and coronaviruses. These receptors are not linked to any known antigen. Sequenced by immunoSEQ multiplex PCR; TCRdb stores in-frame clones only, minus some. There are about 11,000 clones in the sample; roughly 70% occur only once, and about a sixth lies in the top ten. The sequenced sample consisted of CD4+ T cells from PBMCs, cultured in vitro. The source of these receptors is a human donor in good health. Each CDR3 is given with its conserved first and last residue. A D gene is named only where the DNA matches it firmly. Only part of the rows carry a size: once, few, many, or a class if the clone is expanded.

d_call,clone_size,j_call,v_call,cdr3_aa,cdr3_nt
NA,once,TRBJ2-7,TRBV20-1,CSAPDNYEQYF,TGCAGTGCCCCCGACAACTACGAGCAGTACTTC
NA,NA,TRBJ2-3,TRBV19,CASSRAGRADTQYF,TGTGCCAGTTCTCGGGCGGGCAGGGCAGATACGCAGTATTTT
TRBD2,NA,TRBJ2-1,TRBV29-1,CSAPTSYGEQFF,TGCAGCGCCCCGACTAGCTACGGTGAGCAGTTCTTC
NA,NA,TRBJ2-1,TRBV29-1,CSVDTSQRYEQFF,TGCAGCGTTGATACCTCACAGAGGTATGAGCAGTTCTTC
NA,NA,TRBJ2-2,TRBV5-1,CASSLAGGRNTGELFF,TGCGCCAGCAGCTTGGCCGGGGGGCGTAACACCGGGGAGCTGTTTTTT
TRBD2,NA,TRBJ2-1,TRBV5-6,CASSPQQASGDNEQFF,TGTGCCAGCAGCCCGCAGCAGGCTAGCGGGGACAATGAGCAGTTCTTC
NA,few,TRBJ2-1,TRBV9,CASSSRGGISSYNEQFF,TGTGCCAGCAGTTCTAGGGGAGGCATTAGCTCCTACAATGAGCAGTTCTTC
TRBD2,NA,TRBJ2-2,TRBV12-5,CASASPSGLANTGELFF,TGTGCTAGTGCTTCTCCCTCGGGACTAGCGAACACCGGGGAGCTGTTTTTT
NA,NA,TRBJ2-3,TRBV6-5,CATRRGTDTQYF,TGTGCCACCAGACGTGGCACAGATACGCAGTATTTT
NA,NA,TRBJ2-7,TRBV21-1,CASSTADGSYEQYF,TGTGCCAGCAGCACTGCGGACGGTTCCTACGAGCAGTACTTC
NA,NA,TRBJ2-7,TRBV21-1,CASSKAARLPYEQYF,TGTGCCAGCAGCAAAGCGGCCAGGTTACCCTACGAGCAGTACTTC
TRBD1,NA,TRBJ2-1,TRBV10-2,CASSEQGQGYNEQFF,TGCGCCAGCAGTGAGCAGGGACAGGGTTACAATGAGCAGTTCTTC
TRBD2,NA,TRBJ2-1,TRBV9,CASSVGSGGGASYNEQFF,TGTGCCAGCAGCGTAGGATCGGGAGGGGGGGCGTCCTACAATGAGCAGTTCTTC
NA,NA,TRBJ2-5,TRBV19,CASSMTVSVETQYF,TGTGCCAGTAGTATGACGGTTAGCGTGGAGACCCAGTACTTC
TRBD2,NA,TRBJ2-1,TRBV6-5,CASRTGLAGWNEQFF,TGTGCCAGCAGAACGGGACTAGCGGGGTGGAATGAGCAGTTCTTC
NA,NA,TRBJ2-7,TRBV10-3,CAILLSVGYEQYF,TGTGCCATCCTCCTAAGCGTGGGCTACGAGCAGTACTTC
NA,NA,TRBJ2-7,TRBV6-5,CASSFQPNSYEQYF,TGTGCCAGCAGTTTCCAACCTAACTCCTACGAGCAGTACTTC
TRBD2,NA,TRBJ2-1,TRBV6-1,CASSEALAGEVSSYNEQFF,TGTGCCAGCAGTGAAGCGCTAGCGGGGGAGGTGAGCTCCTACAATGAGCAGTTCTTC
TRBD2,NA,TRBJ2-7,TRBV15,CATSRKAGGRVIPYEQYF,TGTGCCACCAGCAGAAAGGCGGGGGGCAGAGTTATTCCCTACGAGCAGTACTTC
TRBD2,NA,TRBJ2-7,TRBV5-1,CASTHAPGGGYEQYF,TGCGCCAGCACCCATGCTCCGGGAGGGGGATACGAGCAGTACTTC
TRBD2,NA,TRBJ2-1,TRBV6-2/TRBV6-3,CASSYSLLRGSYNEQFF,TGTGCCAGCAGTTACTCCCTGTTGCGGGGGTCCTACAATGAGCAGTTCTTC
NA,NA,TRBJ2-1,TRBV7-3,CASSGTSGQGEQFF,TGTGCCAGCAGCGGAACCTCAGGGCAAGGTGAGCAGTTCTTC
NA,NA,TRBJ1-4,TRBV6-1,CASSAHYSATNEKLFF,TGTGCCAGCAGTGCCCACTACAGTGCAACTAATGAAAAACTGTTTTTT
TRBD1,few,TRBJ1-4,TRBV7-2,CASSLAWDRGNEKLFF,TGTGCCAGCAGCTTAGCGTGGGACAGGGGGAATGAAAAACTGTTTTTT
NA,NA,TRBJ1-2,TRBV6-5,CASSSRREYGYTF,TGTGCCAGCAGCAGTCGACGGGAATACGGCTACACCTTC
NA,NA,TRBJ1-2,TRBV4-3,CVSSQSLGVWGYTF,TGCGTCAGCAGCCAGTCATTAGGGGTCTGGGGCTACACCTTC
NA,few,TRBJ2-2,TRBV9,CASTKGGITGELFF,TGTGCCAGCACCAAGGGAGGTATCACCGGGGAGCTGTTTTTT